This T cell receptor beta chain was captured by sequencing in a study of blood T cell repertoires in COVID-19. The CDR3 length is 17 residues. With V trimmed by 1 base and J by 5 bases, 8 bases remained unmatched. Germline V gene sequence: CDR1 SGHNT, CDR2 YENEEA. Generated by immunoSEQ multiplex PCR, the TCRdb table keeps only in-frame clones and is missing some. The table lists around 220,000 clones, about 88% of them singletons, with 2% to 2.5% in the top ten. This clone was observed a single time. The receptor's source is a woman aged 40 to 49 who had recovered from COVID-19. The sample comprised peripheral blood. This chain joins TRBV11-3 and TRBJ2-1, with 10 bases aligning to TRBD2. The CDR3 bases are TGTGCCAGCAGCTTAGGGGCTAGCGGGGGCCCCCACAATGAGCAGTTCTTC. It codes for CASSLGASGGPHNEQFF.